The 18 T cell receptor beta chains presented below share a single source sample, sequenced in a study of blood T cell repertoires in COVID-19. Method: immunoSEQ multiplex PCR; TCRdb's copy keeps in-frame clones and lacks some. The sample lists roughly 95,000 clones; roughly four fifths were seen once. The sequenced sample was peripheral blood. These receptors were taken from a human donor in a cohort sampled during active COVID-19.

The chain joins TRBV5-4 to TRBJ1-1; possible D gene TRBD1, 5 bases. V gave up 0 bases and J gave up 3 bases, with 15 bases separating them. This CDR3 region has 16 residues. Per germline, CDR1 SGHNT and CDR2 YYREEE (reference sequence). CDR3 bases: TGTGCCAGCAGCTTGGACCAAGGGGTTTCGGACACTGAAGCTTTCTTT. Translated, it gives CASSLDQGVSDTEAFF.

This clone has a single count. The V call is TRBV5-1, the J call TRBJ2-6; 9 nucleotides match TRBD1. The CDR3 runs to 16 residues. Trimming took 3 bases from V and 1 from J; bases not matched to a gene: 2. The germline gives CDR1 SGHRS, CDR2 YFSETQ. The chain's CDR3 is CASSWGTGSGANVLTF. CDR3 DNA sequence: TGCGCCAGCAGCTGGGGGACAGGGTCTGGGGCCAACGTCCTGACTTTC. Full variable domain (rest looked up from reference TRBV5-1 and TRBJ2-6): KAGVTQTPRYLIKTRGQQVTLSCSPISGHRSVSWYQQTPGQGLQFLFEYFSETQRNKGNFPGRFSGRQFSNSRSEMNVSTLELGDSALYLCASSWGTGSGANVLTFGAGSRLTVL.

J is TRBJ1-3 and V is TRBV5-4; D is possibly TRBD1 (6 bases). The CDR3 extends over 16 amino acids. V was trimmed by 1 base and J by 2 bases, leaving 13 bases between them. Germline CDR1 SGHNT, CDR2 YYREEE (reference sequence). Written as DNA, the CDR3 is TGTGCCAGCAGCTTGAACACAGGGATCCCTGGAAACACCATATATTTT. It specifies CASSLNTGIPGNTIYF.

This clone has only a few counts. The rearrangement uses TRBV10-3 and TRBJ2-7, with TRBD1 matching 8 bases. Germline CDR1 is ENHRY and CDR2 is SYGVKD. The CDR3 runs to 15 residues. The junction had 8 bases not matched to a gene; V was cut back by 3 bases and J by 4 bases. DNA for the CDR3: TGTGCCATCAGTGAAAGTGGCCAGGGGGCGTACGAGCAGTACTTC. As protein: CAISESGQGAYEQYF.

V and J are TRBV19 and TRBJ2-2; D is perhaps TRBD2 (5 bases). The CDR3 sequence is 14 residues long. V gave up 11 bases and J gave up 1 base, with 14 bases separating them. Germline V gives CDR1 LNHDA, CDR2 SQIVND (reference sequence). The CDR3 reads CAVSLSGNTGELFF. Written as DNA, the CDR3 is TGTGCCGTAAGCCTCAGCGGGAACACCGGGGAGCTGTTTTTT.

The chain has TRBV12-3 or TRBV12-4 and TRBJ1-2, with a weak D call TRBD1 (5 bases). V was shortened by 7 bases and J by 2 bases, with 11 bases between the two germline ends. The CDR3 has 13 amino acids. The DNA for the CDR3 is TGTGCCAGCACCGGGGGGGGGAACTATGGCTACACCTTC. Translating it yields CASTGGGNYGYTF.

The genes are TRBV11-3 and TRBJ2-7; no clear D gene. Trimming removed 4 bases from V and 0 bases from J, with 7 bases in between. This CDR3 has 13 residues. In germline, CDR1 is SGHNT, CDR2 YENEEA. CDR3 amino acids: CASSSSSSYEQYF. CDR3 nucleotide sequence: TGTGCCAGCAGCTCTTCGAGCTCCTACGAGCAGTACTTC.

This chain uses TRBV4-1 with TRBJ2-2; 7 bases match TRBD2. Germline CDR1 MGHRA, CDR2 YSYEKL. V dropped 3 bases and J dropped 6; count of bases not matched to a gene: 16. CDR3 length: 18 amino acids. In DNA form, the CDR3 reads TGCGCCAGCAGCCACCCCGGACGGCGAAGCGGGAAGTCCGGGGAGCTGTTTTTT. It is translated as CASSHPGRRSGKSGELFF.

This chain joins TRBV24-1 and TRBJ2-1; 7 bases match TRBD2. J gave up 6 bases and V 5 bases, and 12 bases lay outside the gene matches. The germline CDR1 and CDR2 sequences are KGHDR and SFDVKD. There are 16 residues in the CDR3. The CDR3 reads CATSGTDGTTGNEQFF. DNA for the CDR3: TGTGCCACCAGTGGGACGGATGGGACTACAGGCAATGAGCAGTTCTTC.

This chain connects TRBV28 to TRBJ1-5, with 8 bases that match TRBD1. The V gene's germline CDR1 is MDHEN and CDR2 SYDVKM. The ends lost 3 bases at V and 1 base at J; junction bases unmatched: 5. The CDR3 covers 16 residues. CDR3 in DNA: TGTGCCAGCAGTTTGGGGGGACAGGTGAGCAATCAGCCCCAGCATTTT. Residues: CASSLGGQVSNQPQHF.

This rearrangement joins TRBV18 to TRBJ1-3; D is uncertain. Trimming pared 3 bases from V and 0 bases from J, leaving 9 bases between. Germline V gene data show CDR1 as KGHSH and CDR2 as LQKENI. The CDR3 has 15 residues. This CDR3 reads CASSPTLASGNTIYF. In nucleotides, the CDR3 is TGTGCCAGCTCACCCACCCTAGCCTCTGGAAACACCATATATTTT. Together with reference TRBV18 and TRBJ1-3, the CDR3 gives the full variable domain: NAGVMQNPRHLVRRRGQEARLRCSPMKGHSHVYWYRQLPEEGLKFMVYLQKENIIDESGMPKERFSAEFPKEGPSILRIQQVVRGDSAAYFCASSPTLASGNTIYFGEGSWLTVV.

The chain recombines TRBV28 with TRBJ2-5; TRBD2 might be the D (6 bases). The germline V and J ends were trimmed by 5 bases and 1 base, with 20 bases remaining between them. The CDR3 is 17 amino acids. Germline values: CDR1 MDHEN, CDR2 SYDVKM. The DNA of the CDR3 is TGTGCCAGCAGTCACGGCCTTCGAGGGGAGGTCCAAGAGACCCAGTACTTC. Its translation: CASSHGLRGEVQETQYF.

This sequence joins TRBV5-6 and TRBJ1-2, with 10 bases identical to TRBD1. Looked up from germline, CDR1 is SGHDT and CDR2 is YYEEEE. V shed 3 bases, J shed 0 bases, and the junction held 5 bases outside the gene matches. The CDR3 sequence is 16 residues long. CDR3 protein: CASSSTGTGANYGYTF. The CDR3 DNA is TGTGCCAGCAGCTCGACCGGGACAGGGGCTAACTATGGCTACACCTTC.

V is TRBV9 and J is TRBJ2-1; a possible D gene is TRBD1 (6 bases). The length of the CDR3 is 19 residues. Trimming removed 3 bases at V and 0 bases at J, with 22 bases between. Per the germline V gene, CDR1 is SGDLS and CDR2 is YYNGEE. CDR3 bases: TGTGCCAGCAGCGCCCCTGGCCGCGACGGGACAAGCTCCTACAATGAGCAGTTCTTC. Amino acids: CASSAPGRDGTSSYNEQFF. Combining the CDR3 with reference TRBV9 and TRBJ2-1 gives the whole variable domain DSGVTQTPKHLITATGQRVTLRCSPRSGDLSVYWYQQSLDQGLQFLIQYYNGEERAKGNILERFSAQQFPDLHSELNLSSLELGDSALYFCASSAPGRDGTSSYNEQFFGPGTRLTVL.

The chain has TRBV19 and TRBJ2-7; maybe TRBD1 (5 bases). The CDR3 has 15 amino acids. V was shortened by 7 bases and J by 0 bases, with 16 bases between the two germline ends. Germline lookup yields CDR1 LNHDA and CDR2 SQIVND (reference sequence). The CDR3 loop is CASKYRGASSYEQYF. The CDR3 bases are TGTGCCAGTAAATATAGGGGTGCAAGCTCCTACGAGCAGTACTTC.

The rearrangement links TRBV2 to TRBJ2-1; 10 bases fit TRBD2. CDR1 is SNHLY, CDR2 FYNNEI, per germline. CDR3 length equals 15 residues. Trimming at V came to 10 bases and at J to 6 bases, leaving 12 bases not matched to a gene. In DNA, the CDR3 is TGTGCCACCCGTCCCCTAGCGGGAGTCAGCAATGAGCAGTTCTTC. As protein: CATRPLAGVSNEQFF. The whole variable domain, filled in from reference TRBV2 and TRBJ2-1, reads EPEVTQTPSHQVTQMGQEVILRCVPISNHLYFYWYRQILGQKVEFLVSFYNNEISEKSEIFDDQFSVERPDGSNFTLKIRSTKLEDSAMYFCATRPLAGVSNEQFFGPGTRLTVL.

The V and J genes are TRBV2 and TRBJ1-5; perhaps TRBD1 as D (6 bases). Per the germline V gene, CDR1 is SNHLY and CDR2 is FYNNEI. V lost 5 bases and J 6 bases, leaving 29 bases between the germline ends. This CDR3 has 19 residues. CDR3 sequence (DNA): TGTGCCAGCAGTAACCCTACAGGGACGGTCGGACCTCGGGGTCAGCCCCAGCATTTT. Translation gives CASSNPTGTVGPRGQPQHF. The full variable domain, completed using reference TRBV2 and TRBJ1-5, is EPEVTQTPSHQVTQMGQEVILRCVPISNHLYFYWYRQILGQKVEFLVSFYNNEISEKSEIFDDQFSVERPDGSNFTLKIRSTKLEDSAMYFCASSNPTGTVGPRGQPQHFGDGTRLSIL.

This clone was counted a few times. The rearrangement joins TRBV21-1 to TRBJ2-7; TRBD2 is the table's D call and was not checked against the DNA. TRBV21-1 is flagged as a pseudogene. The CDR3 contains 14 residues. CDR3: CASSRGGQGVEQYF. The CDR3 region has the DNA TGTGCCAGCAGCAGGGGGGGGCAGGGAGTGGAGCAGTACTTC.